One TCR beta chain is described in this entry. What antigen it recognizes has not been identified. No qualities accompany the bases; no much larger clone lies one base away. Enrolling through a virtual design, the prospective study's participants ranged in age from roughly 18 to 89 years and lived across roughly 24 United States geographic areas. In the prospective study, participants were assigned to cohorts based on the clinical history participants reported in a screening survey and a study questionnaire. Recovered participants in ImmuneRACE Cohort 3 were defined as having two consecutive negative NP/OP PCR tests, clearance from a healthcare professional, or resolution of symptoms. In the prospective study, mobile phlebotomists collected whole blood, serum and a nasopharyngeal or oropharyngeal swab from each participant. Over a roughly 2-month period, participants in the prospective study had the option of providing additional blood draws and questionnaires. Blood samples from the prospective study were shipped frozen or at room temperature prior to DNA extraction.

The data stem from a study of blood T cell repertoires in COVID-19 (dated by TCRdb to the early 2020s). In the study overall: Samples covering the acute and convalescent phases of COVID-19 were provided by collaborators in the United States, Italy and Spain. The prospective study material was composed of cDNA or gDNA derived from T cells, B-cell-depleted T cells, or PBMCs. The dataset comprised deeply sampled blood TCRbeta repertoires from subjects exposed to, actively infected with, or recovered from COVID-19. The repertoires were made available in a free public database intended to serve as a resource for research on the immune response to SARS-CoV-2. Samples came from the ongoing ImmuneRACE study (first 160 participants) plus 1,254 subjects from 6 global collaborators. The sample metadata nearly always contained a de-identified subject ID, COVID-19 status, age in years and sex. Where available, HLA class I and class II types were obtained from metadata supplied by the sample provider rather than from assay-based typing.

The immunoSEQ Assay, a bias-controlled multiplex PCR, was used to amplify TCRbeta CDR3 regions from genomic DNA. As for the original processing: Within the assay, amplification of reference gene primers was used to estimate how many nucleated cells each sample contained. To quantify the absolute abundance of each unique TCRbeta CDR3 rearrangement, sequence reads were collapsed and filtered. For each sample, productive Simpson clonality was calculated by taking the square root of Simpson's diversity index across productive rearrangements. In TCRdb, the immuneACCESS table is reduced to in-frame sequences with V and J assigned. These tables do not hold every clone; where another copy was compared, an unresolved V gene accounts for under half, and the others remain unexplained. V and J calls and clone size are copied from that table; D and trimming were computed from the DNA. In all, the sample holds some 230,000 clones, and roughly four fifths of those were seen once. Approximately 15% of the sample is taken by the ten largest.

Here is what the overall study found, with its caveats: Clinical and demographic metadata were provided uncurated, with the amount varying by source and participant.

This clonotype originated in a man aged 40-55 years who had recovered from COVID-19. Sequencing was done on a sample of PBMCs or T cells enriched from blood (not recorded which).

The DNA is as follows: TGCGCCAGCAGCTTCGGGGATGGCGGCTACACCTTC. Its translation is CASSFGDGGYTF. Recombination linked TRBV5-1 to TRBJ1-2; no D segment can be confidently identified. At the junction V is shortened by 2 bases and J by 8 bases, with 10 bases in between. From the germline V gene, CDR1 is SGHRS and CDR2 is YFSETQ. From the cysteine through the phenylalanine, the CDR3 covers 12 amino acids. This entry keeps only the CDR3 DNA: 36 bases, framed from base 1.